This T cell receptor beta chain was sequenced during a study of blood T cell repertoires in COVID-19. Overall study context: The analysed material was cDNA or gDNA that came from T cells, B-cell-depleted T cells, or PBMCs.

Sequenced by immunoSEQ multiplex PCR; TCRdb stores in-frame clones only, minus some. The table shows some 150,000 clones, with more than 75% occurring only once. Participants, about 18 to 100 years old, spanned fewer than 30 US areas. Symptom resolution, clearance, or two negative PCRs marked the recovered donors of Cohort 3. Sequenced sample: PBMCs or T cells enriched from blood (not recorded which). The receptor was derived from a woman aged 50 to 60 who had recovered from COVID-19.

The CDR3 reads CASSGGLAGRNASTDTQYF. The CDR3 DNA reads TGTGCCAGCAGCGGGGGCCTAGCGGGGCGCAACGCTAGCACAGATACGCAGTATTTT. This chain links TRBV7-6 with TRBJ2-3; 9 bases are shared with TRBD2. Losses at the gene ends were 5 bases for V and 0 bases for J; bases not matched to a gene: 15. The CDR3 has 19 amino acids. From germline, CDR1 is SGHVS and CDR2 FNYEAQ. The full variable domain, its missing parts supplied by reference TRBV7-6 and TRBJ2-3, is GAGVSQSPRYKVTKRGQDVALRCDPISGHVSLYWYRQALGQGPEFLTYFNYEAQQDKSGLPNDRFSAERPEGSISTLTIQRTEQRDSAMYRCASSGGLAGRNASTDTQYFGPGTRLTVL.